The entry below describes one T cell receptor (beta chain). The sample originates from a study of T cells after somatic rescue of genetic block. Profiled with immunoSEQ multiplex PCR; TCRdb holds only in-frame clones, not every one. The sample holds under 150,000 clones, over 80% seen once. The CDR3 is 15 amino acids. From germline, CDR1 is SGHTA and CDR2 FQGTGA. After removal of 5 bases from V and 5 bases from J, the junction contained 9 bases not matched to a gene. This TCR was sampled from a woman younger than 30. Sequencing was done on a sample of peripheral blood mononuclear cells (PBMCs). This sequence joins TRBV7-3 and TRBJ2-3; TRBD1 agrees at 8 bases. CDR3 region: CASSPQGQGGDTQYF. CDR3 DNA sequence: TGTGCCAGCAGCCCCCAAGGACAGGGAGGAGATACGCAGTATTTT.